The text below deals with one T cell receptor beta chain. Antigen unknown. The data belong to a study of Ad26.COV2.S vaccination and SARS-CoV-2 variants. As for the study in general: This donor came from the COV1001 trial of Ad26.COV2.S.

The treatment was: 15 to 20 received Ad26.COV2.S at low or high dose, single or two shots; 5 received placebo; per-sample allocation not given. Specimen acquisition occurred on day 63 following the initial vaccine or placebo injection. Study-wide results and caveats: Vaccine recipients had higher spike-specific TCR breadth than placebo recipients. Total responses of T cells may have been underestimated by the analyses of TCR breadth and depth.

Repertoires were generated with immunoSEQ multiplex PCR, while TCRdb's copy carries only in-frame clones and drops some. Of some 340,000 clones listed, 70% to 90% are singletons. The ends lost 5 bases at V and 5 bases at J; junction bases unmatched: 3. The CDR3 has 12 amino acids. J is TRBJ2-7 and V is TRBV12-3 or TRBV12-4; 7 bases are a match to TRBD2. Source: peripheral blood, taken in a trial of Ad26.COV2.S vaccine versus placebo. The source of this sequence is a person aged 18-60 years who received the Ad26.COV2.S COVID-19 vaccine or a placebo. The CDR3 region is CASSGTSDEQYF. For the CDR3, the DNA is TGTGCCAGCAGTGGAACTAGCGACGAGCAGTACTTC.